The source of this T cell receptor beta chain is a study of shared clonotypes between healthy human individuals. The V end was cut by 4 bases, the J end by 6 bases, with 14 bases between. The CDR3 sequence is 14 residues long. Germline-derived CDR1 and CDR2 are SGDLS and YYNGEE. The study ran the assay at deep level. The genomic DNA of each subset was split evenly across several immunoSEQ plates. In the authors' workflow: Sequence data from immunoSEQ were junction-only and lacked quality scores; consequently, filtering differed. Produced via immunoSEQ multiplex PCR; TCRdb's table is partial and in-frame only. The DNA was the basis for D and trimming; V, J and clone size are from that table. The sample includes about 470,000 clones, 70% to 80% of them seen just once.

Sample: PBMCs. The source of this sequence is a middle-aged woman in good health. Some clones in this sample may be carry-over from other donors' samples. This sequence joins TRBV9 and TRBJ1-5; D perhaps matches TRBD1 (5 bases). The CDR3, as DNA: TGTGCCAGCAGCCCGGGGGGGGAGGCTCAGCCCCAGCATTTT. It translates to CASSPGGEAQPQHF.